These 21 T cell receptor beta chains were all obtained from the same sample, sequenced in a study of human T cells and chemical hapten exposure. Time point reported: pre-sensitization, week 0. Treatment described: therapeutic diphenylcyclopropenone sensitization with weekly scalp DPC. TCRdb ran MiXCR on the RACE reads and lists one entry per CDR3 protein. The sample has more than 300,000 distinct CDR3 sequences; more than 4.5% are singletons. The specimen was whole blood, collected in connection with sensitization to the hapten diphenylcyclopropenone (DPC). These receptors came from a woman between 45 and 65 years old with alopecia areata. Some clones in this sample may be carry-over from other donors' samples.

This clonotype turned up a few times. The CDR3 sequence: CASSFRWAGEAFF. DNA of the CDR3: TGTGCCAGCAGCTTTCGGTGGGCAGGTGAAGCTTTCTTT. The chain couples TRBV5-8 to TRBJ1-1; D is uncertain. The V gene lost 2 bases and the J gene lost 7 bases, with 12 bases spanning the gap. This CDR3 is built from 13 residues. The germline V gene encodes CDR1 SGHTS and CDR2 YDEGEE.

This clonotype was found a few times. The J gene is TRBJ1-1, the V gene TRBV28; no definite D call. Germline values: CDR1 MDHEN, CDR2 SYDVKM. Trimming removed 8 bases at V and 0 bases at J, with 13 bases between. The CDR3 spans 14 residues. CDR3 nucleotides: TGTGCCAGCCTCACCGGGTCCTTGAACACTGAAGCTTTCTTT. This gives the protein CASLTGSLNTEAFF.

This clonotype came up many times. This sequence joins TRBV7-2 and TRBJ2-3, with 11 nucleotides matching TRBD2. The CDR3 consists of 16 residues. Germline V gene sequence: CDR1 SGHTA, CDR2 FQGNSA. The junction had 8 bases not matched to a gene; V was cut back by 5 bases and J by 4 bases. The CDR3 DNA sequence: TGTGCCAGCAGCGAGACCGGGACTAGCGGTGCAGATACGCAGTATTTT. Translated, it gives CASSETGTSGADTQYF.

Ten or more counts support this clonotype. This sequence joins TRBV7-9 and TRBJ2-1; D is unclear. The CDR3 has 12 amino acids. Trimming shortened V by 5 bases and J by 8 bases, and 10 bases separated the two germline ends. CDR1 and CDR2 from the germline V gene are SEHNR and FQNEAQ (reference sequence). CDR3 amino acids: CASSPAGDEQFF. The CDR3 DNA follows: TGTGCCAGCAGCCCCGCTGGAGATGAGCAGTTCTTC.

The chain has TRBV5-4 and TRBJ2-3; 7 nucleotides match TRBD1. The CDR3 has 15 residues. The germline gives CDR1 SGHNT, CDR2 YYREEE (reference sequence). With 3 bases clipped from V and 1 base from J, the junction kept 5 bases outside the gene matches. The CDR3 protein is CASSSRQGRTDTQYF. CDR3 nucleotides: TGTGCCAGCAGCTCTAGACAGGGTCGCACAGATACGCAGTATTTT. Combining the CDR3 with reference TRBV5-4 and TRBJ2-3 gives the whole variable domain ETGVTQSPTHLIKTRGQQVTLRCSSQSGHNTVSWYQQALGQGPQFIFQYYREEENGRGNFPPRFSGLQFPNYSSELNVNALELDDSALYLCASSSRQGRTDTQYFGPGTRLTVL.

The chain couples TRBV4-2 to TRBJ2-7, with TRBD2 matching 10 bases. The germline gives CDR1 LGHNA, CDR2 YNFKEQ. CDR3 length: 15 residues. J gave up 5 bases and V 0 bases, and 4 bases lay outside the gene matches. CDR3 DNA: TGTGCCAGCAGCCAAGACGGGCTAGCGGGGGACGAGCAGTACTTC. It translates to CASSQDGLAGDEQYF.

This clonotype was counted between two and nine times. This chain joins TRBV5-5 and TRBJ1-3; D uncertain. The V end was cut by 1 base, the J end by 2 bases, with 10 bases between. Germline lookup yields CDR1 SGHKS and CDR2 YYEKEE (reference sequence). The CDR3 sequence is 15 residues long. The CDR3 here is CASSLLLTTGNTIYF. Here the CDR3 DNA reads TGTGCCAGCAGCTTGCTCCTCACGACTGGAAACACCATATATTTT.

In its sample, this clonotype was seen a few times. The gene calls are TRBV11-2 and TRBJ2-2, with 7 bases that match TRBD1. The CDR3 runs 14 residues. Germline trimming cut 6 bases from V and 4 bases from J; bases unmatched to any gene: 5. Per the germline V gene, CDR1 is SGHAT and CDR2 is FQNNGV. The CDR3 here is CASRGDRPTGELFF. Here the CDR3 DNA reads TGTGCCAGCAGGGGGGACAGACCCACCGGGGAGCTGTTTTTT.

This clonotype was observed at least ten times. The rearrangement joins TRBV5-1 to TRBJ1-2; D unclear. Between the trimmed V and J ends, which lost 0 bases and 4 bases, there was a span of 7 bases. The CDR3 is made up of 13 amino acids. Germline-derived CDR1 and CDR2 are SGHRS and YFSETQ. CDR3: CASSLEEVYGYTF. In DNA form, the CDR3 reads TGCGCCAGCAGCTTGGAAGAAGTCTATGGCTACACCTTC.

In this sample, this clonotype turned up many times. The chain joins TRBV3-1 to TRBJ1-2; D unclear. CDR3 length equals 11 residues. Germline V gene data show CDR1 as LGHDT and CDR2 as YNNKEL (reference sequence). V lost 5 bases and J lost 5, with 6 bases in between. The DNA for the CDR3 is TGTGCCAGCAGCGGTGGATATGGCTACACCTTC. This gives the protein CASSGGYGYTF. The full variable domain, rest sourced from reference TRBV3-1 and TRBJ1-2, is DTAVSQTPKYLVTQMGNDKSIKCEQNLGHDTMYWYKQDSKKFLKIMFSYNNKELIINETVPNRFSPKSPDKAHLNLHINSLELGDSAVYFCASSGGYGYTFGSGTRLTVV.

V is TRBV30 and J is TRBJ2-3; perhaps TRBD1 as D (6 bases). The germline V gene encodes CDR1 GTSNPN and CDR2 SVGIG (reference sequence). This CDR3 has 13 residues. V was clipped by 5 bases and J by 10 bases, with 19 bases between them. CDR3 bases: TGTGCCTGGGGGACAAGTGGGGGATTGCCGCAGTATTTT. Protein: CAWGTSGGLPQYF.

This clonotype was picked up a small number of times. The chain carries TRBV9 and TRBJ1-5; tentative D call: TRBD1 (5 bases). CDR3 length equals 15 residues. Germline CDR1 SGDLS, CDR2 YYNGEE. Trimming pared 1 base from V and 4 bases from J, leaving 12 bases between. The CDR3 loop is CASSVSQGANQPQHF. CDR3 DNA: TGTGCCAGCAGCGTAAGTCAGGGAGCAAATCAGCCCCAGCATTTT.

This clonotype was observed at least ten times. The genes are TRBV7-2 and TRBJ2-5; 13 bases fit TRBD2. Looked up from germline, CDR1 is SGHTA and CDR2 is FQGNSA. Trimming removed 5 bases from V and 2 bases from J; junction bases left unmatched: 8. The CDR3 sequence is 17 residues long. This CDR3 is CASSPGTSGTLQETQYF. The CDR3 DNA sequence: TGTGCCAGCAGCCCGGGGACTAGCGGGACCCTACAAGAGACCCAGTACTTC.

V gene TRBV30 combines with J gene TRBJ1-1, with a possible D match to TRBD1 (5 bases). Germline lookup yields CDR1 GTSNPN and CDR2 SVGIG (reference sequence). The CDR3 runs to 15 residues. The ends were cut back, 0 bases at V and 1 base at J, with 12 bases in the middle. The DNA for the CDR3 is TGTGCCTGGAGTGTCGACGGACACAAGAACACTGAAGCTTTCTTT. Protein sequence: CAWSVDGHKNTEAFF.

In its sample, this clonotype was seen a few times. The chain combines TRBV6-2 or TRBV6-3 with TRBJ2-2; no clear D gene. Trimming left V 9 bases short and J 3 bases short, with 17 bases between. CDR3 length: 15 residues. Germline V gives CDR1 MNHEY, CDR2 SVGEGT. The CDR3 sequence: CASSPPIRDTGELFF. The DNA of the CDR3 is TGTGCCAGTTCCCCTCCAATTAGGGACACCGGGGAGCTGTTTTTT.

This clonotype was picked up many times. This chain connects TRBV29-1 to TRBJ1-2; a weak D match, TRBD1 (5 bases). This CDR3 comprises 12 residues. V gave up 1 base and J gave up 12 bases, with 15 bases separating them. Germline V CDR1 and CDR2: SQVTM, ANQGSEA. The CDR3 DNA follows: TGCAGCGTTGAAGGAGGGACGGACTTGAACACCTTC. As protein: CSVEGGTDLNTF.

There are many counts of this clonotype. The chain recombines TRBV5-6 with TRBJ2-7, with 9 bases aligning to TRBD1. The CDR3 sequence is 13 residues long. After removal of 5 bases from V and 9 bases from J, the junction contained 9 bases not matched to a gene. In germline, CDR1 is SGHDT, CDR2 YYEEEE. The CDR3 nucleotides read TGTGCCAGCAGTCCGGGACAGGGCTTCGGGCAGTACTTC. Translating gives CASSPGQGFGQYF. The complete variable domain, with remaining parts taken from reference TRBV5-6 and TRBJ2-7, reads DAGVTQSPTHLIKTRGQQVTLRCSPKSGHDTVSWYQQALGQGPQFIFQYYEEEERQRGNFPDRFSGHQFPNYSSELNVNALLLGDSALYLCASSPGQGFGQYFGPGTRLTVT.

This clonotype came up many times. The CDR3 here is CASSVAHRGSGANVLTF. Written as DNA, the CDR3 is TGTGCCAGCAGCGTAGCTCACAGGGGGTCTGGGGCCAACGTCCTGACTTTC. The rearrangement joins TRBV9 to TRBJ2-6; TRBD1 matches at 8 bases. The CDR3 has 17 amino acids. The J segment lost 1 base and the V segment lost 0 bases, leaving 3 bases of the junction unmatched. Germline CDR1 SGDLS, CDR2 YYNGEE.

In this sample, this clonotype turned up a few times. The chain couples TRBV5-4 to TRBJ1-1; no clear D. Trimming took 6 bases from V and 4 from J, leaving 10 bases between them. Per the germline V gene, CDR1 is SGHNT and CDR2 is YYREEE (reference sequence). This CDR3 comprises 12 residues. CDR3 sequence reads: CASTFRGTEAFF. For the CDR3, the DNA is TGTGCCAGCACCTTCCGGGGCACTGAAGCTTTCTTT.

In its sample, this clonotype was seen many times. The CDR3 here is CASSQEWGRSNEQFF. CDR3 coding DNA: TGTGCCAGCAGCCAAGAGTGGGGGCGAAGCAATGAGCAGTTCTTC. The chain employs TRBV4-2 and TRBJ2-1; perhaps TRBD1 as D (6 bases). Per germline, CDR1 LGHNA and CDR2 YNFKEQ. Trimming pared 0 bases from V and 6 bases from J, leaving 12 bases between. This CDR3 comprises 15 residues.

This clonotype has a count of ten or more. The chain carries TRBV6-5 and TRBJ2-5, with D maybe TRBD2 (5 bases). CDR3 length: 14 residues. Germline lookup yields CDR1 MNHEY and CDR2 SVGAGI. Trimming cost V 6 bases and J 5 bases, with 16 bases left between them. The DNA of the CDR3 is TGTGCCAGCAGCCCGGGCCGTACGGGGGAGACCCAGTACTTC. It specifies CASSPGRTGETQYF.